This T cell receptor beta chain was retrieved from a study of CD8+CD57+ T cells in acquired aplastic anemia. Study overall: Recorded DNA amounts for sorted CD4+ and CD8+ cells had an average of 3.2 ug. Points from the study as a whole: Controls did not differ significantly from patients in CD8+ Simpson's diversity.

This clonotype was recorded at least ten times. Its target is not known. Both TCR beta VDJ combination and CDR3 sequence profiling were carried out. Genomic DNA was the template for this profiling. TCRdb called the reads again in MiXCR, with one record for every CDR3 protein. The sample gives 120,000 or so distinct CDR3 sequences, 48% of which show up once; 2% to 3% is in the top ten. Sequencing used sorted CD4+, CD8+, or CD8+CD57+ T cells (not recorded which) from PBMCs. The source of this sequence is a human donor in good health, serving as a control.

The CDR3: CASTDRTGGTGNTIYF. The CDR3 region has the DNA TGTGCCAGCACCGACAGGACAGGCGGAACTGGAAACACCATATATTTT. This chain joins TRBV6-2 or TRBV6-3 and TRBJ1-3, with TRBD1 matching over 7 bases. The CDR3 loop spans 16 amino acids. Trimming took 7 bases from V and 2 from J; bases not matched to a gene: 11. Looked up from germline, CDR1 is MNHEY and CDR2 is SVGEGT.